Shown below are 28 T cell receptor beta chains from a single sample sequenced in a study of OX40 agonist ivuxolimab in advanced cancers. Measured with immunoSEQ multiplex PCR; TCRdb has only the in-frame clones, and not every one. The table has some 50,000 clones, 70% to 90% seen once; the top ten hold roughly 0.69%. The specimen was CD4+ or CD8+ T cells sorted from blood, collected in a trial of the OX40 agonist ivuxolimab. The receptors were gathered from an adult with an advanced solid tumor such as melanoma, head and neck, liver or kidney cancer.

The rearrangement links TRBV10-3 to TRBJ2-5; 9 bases line up with TRBD2. The CDR3 loop spans 14 amino acids. V dropped 4 bases and J dropped 2; count of bases not matched to a gene: 2. Looked up from germline, CDR1 is ENHRY and CDR2 is SYGVKD. CDR3 amino acids: CAISGGGGQETQYF. In DNA form, the CDR3 reads TGTGCCATCAGTGGCGGGGGGGGGCAAGAGACCCAGTACTTC.

The rearrangement joins TRBV18 to TRBJ1-2, with a tentative D call TRBD1 (5 bases). This CDR3 region has 14 residues. CDR1 and CDR2 (germline): KGHSH, LQKENI. Trimming removed 5 bases at V and 0 bases at J, with 10 bases between. The CDR3 region has the DNA TGTGCCAGCTCAGGAGGGACGGCTAACTATGGCTACACCTTC. It specifies CASSGGTANYGYTF.

This sequence joins TRBV19 and TRBJ1-5; a possible D gene is TRBD1 (6 bases). Germline V gene sequence: CDR1 LNHDA, CDR2 SQIVND (reference sequence). The CDR3 contains 16 residues. V shed 5 bases and J shed 0 bases, with 14 bases lying between them. CDR3 region: CASSSEQGSSNQPQHF. CDR3 DNA sequence: TGTGCCAGTAGTTCTGAACAGGGATCTAGCAATCAGCCCCAGCATTTT.

The chain links TRBV5-1 to TRBJ2-5, with TRBD2 matching over 9 bases. The V gene end was trimmed by 4 bases and the J gene end by 6 bases; junction bases not matched to a gene: 13. CDR1 SGHRS and CDR2 YFSETQ come from the germline V gene. The CDR3 runs 16 residues. CDR3 nucleotides: TGCGCCAGCAGCCCCCAGACAGCGGGGGGAATTCAGACCCAGTACTTC. It codes for CASSPQTAGGIQTQYF.

The gene calls are TRBV11-3 and TRBJ2-7; D might be TRBD2 (6 bases). Trimming took 3 bases from V and 0 from J, leaving 9 bases between them. Germline-derived CDR1 and CDR2 are SGHNT and YENEEA. The CDR3 extends over 14 amino acids. CDR3 DNA sequence: TGTGCCAGCAGCTTGCGGGATAGCTCCTACGAGCAGTACTTC. It encodes CASSLRDSSYEQYF.

The V gene is TRBV10-3, the J gene TRBJ2-1; D possibly corresponds to TRBD1 (6 bases). V was trimmed by 10 bases and J by 3 bases, leaving 16 bases between them. The CDR3 is 14 residues long. The V gene's germline CDR1 is ENHRY and CDR2 SYGVKD. CDR3 DNA sequence: TGTGCCAGTCTCGGACAGTTGGGCTACAATGAGCAGTTCTTC. Residues: CASLGQLGYNEQFF.

The J gene is TRBJ2-7, the V gene TRBV5-5; D tentatively fits TRBD1 or TRBD2 (6 bases each). The V gene's germline CDR1 is SGHKS and CDR2 YYEKEE (reference sequence). The CDR3 is 13 residues long. Trimming left V 0 bases short and J 5 bases short, with 9 bases between. Here the CDR3 DNA reads TGTGCCAGCAGCTTGGCCGGGGGCGACGAGCAGTACTTC. Its translation: CASSLAGGDEQYF.

The J gene is TRBJ2-1, the V gene TRBV7-9, with 8 bases identical to TRBD2. The CDR3 totals 15 residues. Germline CDR1 reads SEHNR; CDR2 reads FQNEAQ (reference sequence). Trimming at V came to 4 bases and at J to 7 bases, leaving 9 bases not matched to a gene. In DNA, the CDR3 is TGTGCCAGCAGCTCTCCGGGACTAGGTGTTAATGAGCAGTTCTTC. Its translation is CASSSPGLGVNEQFF.

The gene calls are TRBV11-3 and TRBJ2-1; 11 bases fit TRBD1. With 7 bases clipped from V and 8 bases from J, the junction kept 4 bases outside the gene matches. Germline values: CDR1 SGHNT, CDR2 YENEEA. The CDR3 has 13 amino acids. Written as DNA, the CDR3 is TGTGCCAGCAAAGGACAGGGGGCGGATGAGCAGTTCTTC. Protein: CASKGQGADEQFF.

This clone was detected once. The chain has TRBV19 and TRBJ2-1; maybe TRBD1 (7 bases). The CDR3 runs to 16 residues. Germline CDR1 LNHDA, CDR2 SQIVND (reference sequence). V shed 8 bases and J shed 2 bases, with 19 bases lying between them. This CDR3 reads CASSRRGTAPYNEQFF. CDR3 coding DNA: TGTGCCAGTTCCCGACGCGGGACAGCGCCCTACAATGAGCAGTTCTTC. Full variable domain (rest looked up from reference TRBV19 and TRBJ2-1): DGGITQSPKYLFRKEGQNVTLSCEQNLNHDAMYWYRQDPGQGLRLIYYSQIVNDFQKGDIAEGYSVSREKKESFPLTVTSAQKNPTAFYLCASSRRGTAPYNEQFFGPGTRLTVL.

This clone appeared a single time. The genes are TRBV7-6 and TRBJ2-1; weak D call: TRBD2 (6 bases). From germline, CDR1 is SGHVS and CDR2 FNYEAQ. The CDR3 totals 16 residues. Trimming stripped 5 bases from V and 4 bases from J, with 18 bases between. In DNA form, the CDR3 reads TGTGCCAGCAGCCCTTGGCCGCGGGGAAATTACAATGAGCAGTTCTTC. Protein sequence: CASSPWPRGNYNEQFF.

V gene TRBV25-1 combines with J gene TRBJ2-2; TRBD2 aligns across 15 bases. Trimming removed 5 bases from V and 8 bases from J; junction bases left unmatched: 9. CDR3 length: 17 amino acids. From germline, CDR1 is MGHDK and CDR2 SYGVNS. The CDR3 DNA is TGTGCCAGCAGTAACCCCGGACTAGCGGGGGGGCAAGGGGAGCTGTTTTTT. As protein: CASSNPGLAGGQGELFF.

This chain joins TRBV19 and TRBJ1-2; 8 bases are a match to TRBD1. Per the germline V gene, CDR1 is LNHDA and CDR2 is SQIVND (reference sequence). The CDR3 loop spans 13 amino acids. The V gene end was trimmed by 7 bases and the J gene end by 4 bases; junction bases not matched to a gene: 5. As DNA, the CDR3 is TGTGCCAGTACGGACAGGGCTGCCTATGGCTACACCTTC. Encoded protein: CASTDRAAYGYTF. The whole variable domain, filled in from reference TRBV19 and TRBJ1-2, reads DGGITQSPKYLFRKEGQNVTLSCEQNLNHDAMYWYRQDPGQGLRLIYYSQIVNDFQKGDIAEGYSVSREKKESFPLTVTSAQKNPTAFYLCASTDRAAYGYTFGSGTRLTVV.

This clone was seen a handful of times. The chain combines TRBV19 with TRBJ2-7; maybe TRBD1 (5 bases). The V end lost 4 bases, the J end lost 4 bases, and 8 bases lay between the germline ends. CDR3 size: 12 residues. In germline, CDR1 is LNHDA, CDR2 SQIVND (reference sequence). CDR3: CASSRGEYEQYF. DNA of the CDR3: TGTGCCAGTAGTAGGGGCGAGTACGAGCAGTACTTC.

The CDR3 nucleotides read TGTGCCACCAGCAGAGATCGCCGGGAGAACACTGAAGCTTTCTTT. Encoded protein: CATSRDRRENTEAFF. The chain combines TRBV15 with TRBJ1-1; D uncertain. In germline, CDR1 is LNHNV, CDR2 YYDKDF (reference sequence). This CDR3 spans 15 amino acids. V lost 0 bases and J 1 base, leaving 9 bases between the germline ends.

The chain has TRBV19 and TRBJ2-4; D may be TRBD2 (6 bases). The length of the CDR3 is 18 residues. The germline V gene encodes CDR1 LNHDA and CDR2 SQIVND (reference sequence). V was pared by 2 bases and J by 1 base, with 18 bases between. CDR3 amino acids: CASSIPYGGEGAKNIQYF. The CDR3 DNA reads as TGTGCCAGTAGTATACCCTACGGAGGGGAAGGGGCCAAAAACATTCAGTACTTC.

The chain couples TRBV5-1 to TRBJ1-5; D is uncertain. Per germline, CDR1 SGHRS and CDR2 YFSETQ. The CDR3 has 15 amino acids. V dropped 0 bases and J dropped 0 bases, with 7 bases sitting between them. CDR3 amino acids: CASSLDSYSNQPQHF. DNA of the CDR3: TGCGCCAGCAGCTTGGACAGCTATAGCAATCAGCCCCAGCATTTT.

This clone has a handful of counts. V gene TRBV2 combines with J gene TRBJ2-5, with 14 bases lining up with TRBD2. The germline V gene has CDR1 SNHLY and CDR2 FYNNEI. The J segment lost 0 bases and the V segment lost 6 bases, leaving 6 bases of the junction unmatched. CDR3 length: 17 residues. The chain's CDR3 is CASSGLAGGGYQETQYF. In DNA form, the CDR3 reads TGTGCCAGCAGCGGACTAGCGGGGGGTGGATACCAAGAGACCCAGTACTTC.

The chain combines TRBV19 with TRBJ2-7; D is ambiguous. Trimming removed 4 bases at V and 3 bases at J, with 13 bases between. The CDR3 has 14 residues. Germline V gene data show CDR1 as LNHDA and CDR2 as SQIVND (reference sequence). In nucleotides, the CDR3 is TGTGCCAGTAGTACAGAAGACGGTGACTACGAGCAGTACTTC. Translating it yields CASSTEDGDYEQYF.

The chain is built from TRBV7-2 and TRBJ1-4; possibly TRBD1 for D (6 bases). The CDR3 sequence is 17 residues long. The germline gives CDR1 SGHTA, CDR2 FQGNSA. Trimming took off 4 bases at V and 0 bases at J, with 15 bases between the two ends. The CDR3 protein is CASSWTAVPSTNEKLFF. CDR3 coding DNA: TGTGCCAGCAGCTGGACAGCAGTCCCCTCAACTAATGAAAAACTGTTTTTT.

The chain recombines TRBV18 with TRBJ2-6; D ambiguous. Trimming stripped 3 bases from V and 0 bases from J, with 9 bases between. CDR3 length equals 16 residues. Germline V lookup: CDR1 KGHSH, CDR2 LQKENI. CDR3 in DNA: TGTGCCAGCTCACCCCTAAGCGACTCTGGGGCCAACGTCCTGACTTTC. This codes for CASSPLSDSGANVLTF.

The gene calls are TRBV6-5 and TRBJ1-2; 8 bases align to TRBD1. The CDR3 is 13 residues long. The V gene end was trimmed by 6 bases and the J gene end by 4 bases; junction bases not matched to a gene: 4. Germline CDR1 is MNHEY and CDR2 is SVGAGI. The CDR3 nucleotides read TGTGCCAGCAGCTTACAGGGGGGCTATGGCTACACCTTC. Translating it yields CASSLQGGYGYTF.

This rearrangement joins TRBV19 to TRBJ2-3; no definite D call. Germline CDR1 is LNHDA and CDR2 is SQIVND (reference sequence). The CDR3 has 13 amino acids. V was clipped by 4 bases and J by 2 bases, with 7 bases between them. CDR3 bases: TGTGCCAGTAGTAAATCGTCCACAGATACGCAGTATTTT. It is translated as CASSKSSTDTQYF.

The chain has TRBV5-1 and TRBJ1-2; D is perhaps TRBD1 (6 bases). CDR3 length: 15 amino acids. V gave up 1 base and J gave up 5 bases, with 15 bases separating them. Germline V gene data show CDR1 as SGHRS and CDR2 as YFSETQ. The CDR3 loop reads CASSLSGAETYGYTF. In DNA, the CDR3 is TGCGCCAGCAGCTTGTCAGGGGCTGAAACATATGGCTACACCTTC.

This chain links TRBV10-2 with TRBJ2-3, with D tentatively TRBD1 (5 bases). Trimming removed 3 bases at V and 0 bases at J, with 31 bases between. The CDR3 is 22 amino acids. Germline CDR1 reads WSHSY; CDR2 reads SAAADI. This chain's CDR3 is CASSDRQPGPYPRTYSTDTQYF. CDR3 DNA: TGCGCCAGCAGTGATAGACAGCCGGGCCCTTATCCGAGGACCTATAGCACAGATACGCAGTATTTT.

V usage is TRBV5-1 and J usage is TRBJ2-3; TRBD1 agrees at 8 bases. Unmatched junction bases numbered 10, after V lost 0 bases and J lost 1 base. CDR1 is SGHRS, CDR2 YFSETQ, per germline. This CDR3 is 18 amino acids long. The CDR3 region has the DNA TGCGCCAGCAGCTTGGTTCAGGGGGCCCTAATCCGCACAGATACGCAGTATTTT. It is translated as CASSLVQGALIRTDTQYF.

This clone has a handful of counts. This chain joins TRBV2 and TRBJ1-2, with 7 nucleotides matching TRBD1. The J segment lost 4 bases and the V segment lost 4 bases, leaving 3 bases of the junction unmatched. CDR1 is SNHLY and CDR2 is FYNNEI in the germline V gene. This CDR3 has 13 residues. CDR3 bases: TGTGCCAGCAGTGCAGACAGGGCCTATGGCTACACCTTC. Its translation is CASSADRAYGYTF.

V is TRBV5-1 and J is TRBJ1-4; 9 bases map to TRBD1. The germline V gene encodes CDR1 SGHRS and CDR2 YFSETQ. The length of the CDR3 is 14 residues. With V trimmed by 2 bases and J by 8 bases, 4 bases remained unmatched. The CDR3 region is CASSFGQGYEKLFF. DNA of the CDR3: TGCGCCAGCAGCTTCGGACAGGGGTACGAAAAACTGTTTTTT.